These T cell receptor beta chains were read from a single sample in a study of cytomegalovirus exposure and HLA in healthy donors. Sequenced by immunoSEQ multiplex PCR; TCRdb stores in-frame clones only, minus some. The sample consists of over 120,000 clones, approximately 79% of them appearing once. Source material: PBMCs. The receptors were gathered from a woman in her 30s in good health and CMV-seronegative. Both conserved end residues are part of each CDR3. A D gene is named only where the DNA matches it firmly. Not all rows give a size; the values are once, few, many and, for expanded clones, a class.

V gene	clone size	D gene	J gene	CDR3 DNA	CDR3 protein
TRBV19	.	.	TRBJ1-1	TGTGCCAGTAGTCCTTACGGGACACCGAACACTGAAGCTTTCTTT	CASSPYGTPNTEAFF
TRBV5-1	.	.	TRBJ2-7	TGCGCCAGCAGCTTGACAGGGTACGAGCAGTACTTC	CASSLTGYEQYF
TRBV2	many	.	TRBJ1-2	TGTGCCAGCAGTGAAGCCCGCGGGGACGGCTACACCTTC	CASSEARGDGYTF
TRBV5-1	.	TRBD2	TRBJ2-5	TGCGCCAGCAGCGAGGGGACTAGCGGGAGGGGTGAGACCCAGTACTTC	CASSEGTSGRGETQYF
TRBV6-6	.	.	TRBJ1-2	TGTGCCAGCAGCCCTCGGGGGGGCGGGATCTATGGCTACACCTTC	CASSPRGGGIYGYTF
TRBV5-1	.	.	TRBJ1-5	TGCGCCAGCAGCTTGGGGGGGGGCCTGGGCAATCAGCCCCAGCATTTT	CASSLGGGLGNQPQHF
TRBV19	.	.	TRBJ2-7	TGTGCCAGTGTGGGGGCTAGCCCCCCCTACGAGCAGTACTTC	CASVGASPPYEQYF
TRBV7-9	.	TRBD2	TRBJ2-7	TGTGCCAGCAGCTTCCGAGCGGGAGGGTACTCCTACGAGCAGTACTTC	CASSFRAGGYSYEQYF
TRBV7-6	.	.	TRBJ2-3	TGTGCCAGCAGCTTAAACCGGGTGGAAGATACGCAGTATTTT	CASSLNRVEDTQYF
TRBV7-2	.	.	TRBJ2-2	TGTGCCAGCAGCTTCAGATCAAACCCCGGGGAGCTGTTTTTT	CASSFRSNPGELFF
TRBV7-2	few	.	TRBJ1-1	TGTGCCAGCAGCTTAGATGGGAACAGGCCCCTGGCATTCTTT	CASSLDGNRPLAFF
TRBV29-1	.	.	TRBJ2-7	TGCAGCGTCACCCACCGGGACTCCCCCTACGAGCAGTACTTC	CSVTHRDSPYEQYF
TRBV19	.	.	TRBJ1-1	TGTGCCAGTAGTCCCCTAGGCCCCGGTGAAGCTTTCTTT	CASSPLGPGEAFF
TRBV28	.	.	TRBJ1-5	TGTGCCAGCAGCTTAGAACACCTCAATCAGCCCCAGCATTTT	CASSLEHLNQPQHF
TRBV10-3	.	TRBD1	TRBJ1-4	TGTGCCATCAGTGAGTCGGGACAGGGCGGGGAAAAACTGTTTTTT	CAISESGQGGEKLFF
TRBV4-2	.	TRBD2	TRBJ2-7	TGTGCCAGCAGCCAAGAAACCAGCGGGAGGTGCGAGCAGTACTTC	CASSQETSGRCEQYF
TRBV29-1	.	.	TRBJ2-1	TGCAGCGTTCTTCCACCCGGGGGTCACTCCAATGAGCAGTTCTTC	CSVLPPGGHSNEQFF
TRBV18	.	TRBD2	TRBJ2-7	TGTGCCAGCTCACTCGAGACTAGCGGGTTTTCCTACGAGCAGTACTTC	CASSLETSGFSYEQYF
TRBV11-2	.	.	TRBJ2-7	TGTGCCAGCAGCTTAACGGGCTACGAGCAGTACTTC	CASSLTGYEQYF
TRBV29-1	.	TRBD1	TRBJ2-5	TGCAGCGTTGCGGGGCAGGGGGCCCGTGAGACCCAGTACTTC	CSVAGQGARETQYF
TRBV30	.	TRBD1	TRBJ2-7	TGTGCCTGGAGCAAGTGGAGGACAGGGTTGGTAGAGCAGTACTTC	CAWSKWRTGLVEQYF
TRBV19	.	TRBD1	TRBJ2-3	TGTGCCAGTAGTCCCGGGACAGGGGCGACAGATACGCAGTATTTT	CASSPGTGATDTQYF
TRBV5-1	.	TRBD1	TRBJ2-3	TGCGCCAGCAGCTGGGACCGGGACAGGGGCACAGATACGCAGTATTTT	CASSWDRDRGTDTQYF
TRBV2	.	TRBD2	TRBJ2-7	TGTGCCAGCAGGCCGGGACTAGCGGGCTACGAGCAGTACTTC	CASRPGLAGYEQYF
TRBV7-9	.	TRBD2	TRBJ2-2	TGTTCCAGCAGCTTAAGTGGACTAGCGGGGGCCGGGGAGCTGTTTTTT	CSSSLSGLAGAGELFF
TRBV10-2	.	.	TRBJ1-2	TGCGCCAGCAGCCCCTTCAACAGGGACAATGGCTACACCTTC	CASSPFNRDNGYTF
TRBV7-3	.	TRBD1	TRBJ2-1	TGTGCCAGCAGCCCAACAGGGACAGGACACAATGAGCAGTTCTTC	CASSPTGTGHNEQFF
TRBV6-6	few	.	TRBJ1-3	TGTGCCAGCAGTTACTCTCGGCAGGGAGGAAACACCATATATTTT	CASSYSRQGGNTIYF
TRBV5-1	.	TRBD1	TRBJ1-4	TGCGCCAGCAGCGACGGGACAGGCGGAGGTCTTAATGAAAAACTGTTTTTT	CASSDGTGGGLNEKLFF
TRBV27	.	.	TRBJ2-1	TGTGCCAGCAGCCAGGGGTGGGGGGAGCAGTTCTTC	CASSQGWGEQFF
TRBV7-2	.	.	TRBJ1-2	TGTGCCAGCAGCTTACCCAGGGTAGGGGGCTACACCTTC	CASSLPRVGGYTF
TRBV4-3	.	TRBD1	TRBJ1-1	TGCGCCAGCAGCCGGGACAGGGGGAGCACTGAAGCTTTCTTT	CASSRDRGSTEAFF
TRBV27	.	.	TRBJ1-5	TGTGCCAGCAGTTTACGGGAGCGTCAGCCCCAGCATTTT	CASSLRERQPQHF
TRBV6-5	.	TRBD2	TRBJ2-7	TGTGCCAGCAGTTATAGTGCGGGGGGGTCCTACGAGCAGTACTTC	CASSYSAGGSYEQYF
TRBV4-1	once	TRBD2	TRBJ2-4	TGCGCCAGCAGCCCTAAAGGGCGAGCGGGGCGAAACATTCAGTACTTC	CASSPKGRAGRNIQYF
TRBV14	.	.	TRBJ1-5	TGTGCCAGCAGCCACTACCCCTGGGCAGAGTATAGCAATCAGCCCCAGCATTTT	CASSHYPWAEYSNQPQHF
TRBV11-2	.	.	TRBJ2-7	TGTGCCAGCAGCTACCAACCCGGCGGCTACTACGAGCAGTACTTC	CASSYQPGGYYEQYF
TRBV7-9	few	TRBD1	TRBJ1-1	TGTGCCAGCACCTCGCCAGGGGGTTTCGCCGCCTTT	CASTSPGGFAAF
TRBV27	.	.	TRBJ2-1	TGTGCCAGCAGCTCCTATCGAGACAATGAGCAGTTCTTC	CASSSYRDNEQFF